These 22 T cell receptor beta chains share one sample of origin, sequenced in a study of blood T cell repertoires in COVID-19. Sequenced by immunoSEQ multiplex PCR; TCRdb stores in-frame clones only, minus some. This table holds fewer than 200,000 clones, more than 80% found once. The specimen was peripheral blood. Receptors originate from a man between 50 and 59 years old with acute or convalescent COVID-19.

V is TRBV20-1 and J is TRBJ2-4, with 7 nucleotides matching TRBD1. J lost 7 bases, V lost 6 bases, and 3 bases had no gene match. CDR1 is DFQATT and CDR2 is SNEGSKA in the germline V gene (reference sequence). This CDR3 has 11 amino acids. The CDR3 DNA sequence: TGCAGTGCCCTACAGGGGAACATTCAGTACTTC. Its protein is CSALQGNIQYF.

The rearrangement links TRBV15 to TRBJ2-5, with TRBD1 matching 7 bases. The CDR3 is made up of 15 amino acids. The V and J ends lost 3 bases and 5 bases, in that order; junction bases with no gene match: 9. Looked up from germline, CDR1 is LNHNV and CDR2 is YYDKDF (reference sequence). CDR3: CATSRLQRGRETQYF. As DNA, the CDR3 is TGTGCCACCAGCAGGCTACAGAGGGGGCGGGAGACCCAGTACTTC.

The CDR3 here is CASSLSGDGYTF. The CDR3 DNA is TGTGCCAGCAGTCTCAGCGGCGATGGCTACACCTTC. The rearrangement joins TRBV5-8 to TRBJ1-2; D is undetermined. CDR1 is SGHTS and CDR2 is YDEGEE in the germline V gene. The V end was cut by 5 bases, the J end by 6 bases, with 11 bases between. This CDR3 has 12 residues.

Points on this clone: At the DNA level, this CDR3 is encoded by other sequences in the same sample as well. The chain combines TRBV6-1 with TRBJ1-3; D gene unclear. V was pared by 2 bases and J by 4 bases, with 6 bases between. The CDR3 sequence is 13 residues long. Germline values: CDR1 MNHNS, CDR2 SASEGT. CDR3 nucleotides: TGTGCCAGCAGTGAAATAAGCGGAAACACCATATATTTT. Translating gives CASSEISGNTIYF.

This chain uses TRBV10-3 with TRBJ2-1, with 7 bases that match TRBD2. Looked up from germline, CDR1 is ENHRY and CDR2 is SYGVKD. The CDR3 contains 19 residues. After removal of 6 bases from V and 6 bases from J, the junction contained 23 bases not matched to a gene. CDR3 bases: TGTGCCATCAGACGGGGGGAGACAAGGGACGGAATTATCGGCAATGAGCAGTTCTTC. Amino acids: CAIRRGETRDGIIGNEQFF.

V and J are TRBV11-2 and TRBJ2-2, with 10 bases aligning to TRBD1. Losses at the gene ends were 5 bases for V and 7 bases for J; bases not matched to a gene: 13. This CDR3 is built from 17 residues. Germline-derived CDR1 and CDR2 are SGHAT and FQNNGV. For the CDR3, the DNA is TGTGCCAGCAGCCAGACTCGGGACAGGGGATATGTCGGGGAGCTGTTTTTT. Residues: CASSQTRDRGYVGELFF. Filled out from reference TRBV11-2 and TRBJ2-2, the complete variable domain reads EAGVAQSPRYKIIEKRQSVAFWCNPISGHATLYWYQQILGQGPKLLIQFQNNGVVDDSQLPKDRFSAERLKGVDSTLKIQPAKLEDSAVYLCASSQTRDRGYVGELFFGEGSRLTVL.

The genes are TRBV2 and TRBJ2-3; TRBD1 matches 12 bases. The CDR3 contains 19 residues. Germline lookup yields CDR1 SNHLY and CDR2 FYNNEI. J lost 3 bases, V lost 6 bases, and 16 bases had no gene match. The CDR3 loop is CASRSGQGAGVLLTDTQYF. The DNA of the CDR3 is TGTGCCAGCAGATCGGGACAGGGGGCGGGAGTACTTCTGACAGATACGCAGTATTTT.

The chain couples TRBV4-2 to TRBJ2-5; perhaps TRBD2 as D (5 bases). V shed 1 base and J shed 1 base, with 13 bases lying between them. From germline, CDR1 is LGHNA and CDR2 YNFKEQ. This CDR3 is 16 amino acids long. CDR3 nucleotide sequence: TGTGCCAGCAGCCAAGGGAGCGGTAGGGTCCAAGAGACCCAGTACTTC. It encodes CASSQGSGRVQETQYF.

The chain combines TRBV5-1 with TRBJ2-1; TRBD2 aligns across 8 bases. With V trimmed by 0 bases and J by 6 bases, 8 bases remained unmatched. The CDR3 runs 16 residues. Germline CDR1 is SGHRS and CDR2 is YFSETQ. Here the CDR3 reads CASSLEGSGIGNEQFF. The CDR3 nucleotides are TGCGCCAGCAGCTTGGAGGGTAGCGGGATTGGCAATGAGCAGTTCTTC.

This clone was observed a single time. The chain has TRBV5-1 and TRBJ2-1; D is perhaps TRBD2 (6 bases). CDR1 is SGHRS, CDR2 YFSETQ, per germline. CDR3 length: 13 amino acids. The V and J ends lost 0 bases and 12 bases respectively, with 13 bases between them. The CDR3 nucleotides read TGCGCCAGCAGCTTGGCTAGCGAAACTGGGCAGTTCTTC. The encoded protein is CASSLASETGQFF.

This sequence joins TRBV6-5 and TRBJ1-4; D not certain. Between the trimmed V and J ends, which lost 7 bases and 0 bases, there was a span of 6 bases. The CDR3 length is 13 residues. Germline-derived CDR1 and CDR2 are MNHEY and SVGAGI. CDR3 nucleotide sequence: TGTGCCAGCATGAGGGCAACTAATGAAAAACTGTTTTTT. It codes for CASMRATNEKLFF.

The chain uses TRBV7-2 and TRBJ2-1; 9 positions agree with TRBD2. CDR1 and CDR2 from the germline V gene are SGHTA and FQGNSA. J was trimmed by 1 base and V by 4 bases; bases with no gene match: 8. The CDR3 sequence is 17 residues long. DNA of the CDR3: TGTGCCAGCAGCTCTAATCGCGGGGGGGGGTCCTACAATGAGCAGTTCTTC. Its translation: CASSSNRGGGSYNEQFF.

The V call is TRBV7-2, the J call TRBJ2-3, with TRBD2 matching 11 bases. The CDR3 consists of 16 residues. The V segment lost 5 bases and the J segment 1 base; nucleotides outside the gene matches: 5. Germline V lookup: CDR1 SGHTA, CDR2 FQGNSA. This CDR3 reads CASSRLSGGGTDTQYF. The CDR3 DNA is TGTGCCAGCAGCCGCCTTAGCGGGGGGGGCACAGATACGCAGTATTTT.

This chain joins TRBV5-6 and TRBJ2-7; unclear D gene. Germline lookup yields CDR1 SGHDT and CDR2 YYEEEE. Trimming removed 3 bases from V and 0 bases from J, with 10 bases in between. This CDR3 has 14 residues. DNA for the CDR3: TGTGCCAGCAGCTCCTCTTCTAGCTCCTACGAGCAGTACGTC. As protein: CASSSSSSSYEQYV.

The rearrangement joins TRBV6-1 to TRBJ2-7, with 13 nucleotides matching TRBD2. The CDR3 length is 15 residues. Germline CDR1 MNHNS, CDR2 SASEGT. V lost 6 bases to trimming and J lost 2 bases; unmatched junction nucleotides: 4. CDR3 DNA sequence: TGTGCCAGCAGCAGACTAGCGGGGGGTCCCTACGAGCAGTACGTC. This encodes CASSRLAGGPYEQYV.

The V call is TRBV3-1 (or the pseudogene TRBV3-2), the J call TRBJ2-1, with 10 bases that match TRBD1. V lost 4 bases and J lost 8; bases outside the gene matches: 8. This CDR3 spans 15 amino acids. Germline lookup yields CDR1 LGHDT and CDR2 YNNKEL (reference sequence). The CDR3 DNA sequence: TGTGCCAGCAGCCTCCGGGACAGGGGCCGCGATGAGCAGTTCTTC. Its protein is CASSLRDRGRDEQFF.

The J gene is TRBJ1-4, the V gene TRBV7-9; the D gene is possibly TRBD1 (6 bases). This CDR3 spans 13 amino acids. V was cut by 5 bases and J by 12 bases, with 16 bases left in between. Germline CDR1 and CDR2: SEHNR and FQNEAQ (reference sequence). The CDR3 DNA sequence: TGTGCCAGCAGCCCCTCGAGGGCAGGGGAACTGTTTTTT. It encodes CASSPSRAGELFF. Full variable domain (outside the CDR3, taken from reference TRBV7-9 and TRBJ1-4): DTGVSQNPRHKITKRGQNVTFRCDPISEHNRLYWYRQTLGQGPEFLTYFQNEAQLEKSRLLSDRFSAERPKGSFSTLEIQRTEQGDSAMYLCASSPSRAGELFFGSGTQLSVL.

The chain has TRBV4-1 and TRBJ2-6; D is ambiguous. The V end was cut by 5 bases, the J end by 1 base, with 12 bases between. The length of the CDR3 is 16 residues. The germline CDR1 and CDR2 sequences are MGHRA and YSYEKL. The CDR3 is CASSAKPESGANVLTF. The CDR3 DNA is TGCGCCAGCAGCGCCAAGCCTGAATCTGGGGCCAACGTCCTGACTTTC.

This clone showed up just a few times. CDR3 coding DNA: TGTGCCAGCAGTTACTCATGGGGCCAGCCCCAGCATTTT. It yields the protein CASSYSWGQPQHF. The chain links TRBV6-6 to TRBJ1-5; possibly TRBD1 for D (5 bases). CDR1 and CDR2 (germline): MNHNY, SVGAGI (reference sequence). This CDR3 has 13 amino acids. Trimming removed 0 bases at V and 7 bases at J, with 7 bases between.

The chain has TRBV18 and TRBJ1-6; D remains ambiguous. CDR1 is KGHSH and CDR2 is LQKENI in the germline V gene. The CDR3 has 18 amino acids. Deletions cut 2 bases from V and 0 bases from J, with 14 bases between. CDR3 residues: CASSPFSGGSSYNSPLHF. The DNA for the CDR3 is TGTGCCAGCTCACCATTCTCGGGCGGGAGCTCCTATAATTCACCCCTCCACTTT.

The chain uses TRBV28 and TRBJ1-1, with a weak D call TRBD1 (6 bases). Germline lookup yields CDR1 MDHEN and CDR2 SYDVKM. Deletions cut 6 bases from V and 0 bases from J, with 26 bases between. The length of the CDR3 is 19 residues. CDR3: CASSLRYSGLGQLNTEAFF. CDR3 coding DNA: TGTGCCAGCAGCCTAAGATACAGCGGTTTGGGACAACTGAACACTGAAGCTTTCTTT.

This clone has only one observation. J is TRBJ2-7 and V is TRBV7-2; TRBD1 matches at 8 bases. Germline V gene sequence: CDR1 SGHTA, CDR2 FQGNSA. Unmatched junction bases numbered 4, after V lost 8 bases and J lost 1 base. CDR3 size: 13 residues. The CDR3 loop reads CASGQGRSYEQYF. CDR3 DNA: TGTGCCAGCGGACAGGGCCGATCCTACGAGCAGTACTTC.